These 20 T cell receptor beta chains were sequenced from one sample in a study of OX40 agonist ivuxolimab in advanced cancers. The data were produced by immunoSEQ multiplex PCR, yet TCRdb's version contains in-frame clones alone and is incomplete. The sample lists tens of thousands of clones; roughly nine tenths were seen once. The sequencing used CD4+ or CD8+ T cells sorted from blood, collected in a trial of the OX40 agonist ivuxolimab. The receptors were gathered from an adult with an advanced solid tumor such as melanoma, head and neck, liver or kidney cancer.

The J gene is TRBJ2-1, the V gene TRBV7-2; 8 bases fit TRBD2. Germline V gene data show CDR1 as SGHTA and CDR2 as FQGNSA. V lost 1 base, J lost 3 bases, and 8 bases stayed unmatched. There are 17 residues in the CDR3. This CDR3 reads CASSLDLSGALYNEQFF. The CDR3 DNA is TGTGCCAGCAGCTTAGATCTTAGCGGGGCCCTCTACAATGAGCAGTTCTTC.

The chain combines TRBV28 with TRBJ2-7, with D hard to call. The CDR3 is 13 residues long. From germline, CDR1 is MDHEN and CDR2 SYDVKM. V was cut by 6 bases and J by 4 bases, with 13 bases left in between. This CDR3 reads CASRPKDHYEQYF. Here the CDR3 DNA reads TGTGCCAGCAGACCCAAGGACCATTACGAGCAGTACTTC. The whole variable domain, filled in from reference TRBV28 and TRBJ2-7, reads DVKVTQSSRYLVKRTGEKVFLECVQDMDHENMFWYRQDPGLGLRLIYFSYDVKMKEKGDIPEGYSVSREKKERFSLILESASTNQTSMYLCASRPKDHYEQYFGPGTRLTVT.

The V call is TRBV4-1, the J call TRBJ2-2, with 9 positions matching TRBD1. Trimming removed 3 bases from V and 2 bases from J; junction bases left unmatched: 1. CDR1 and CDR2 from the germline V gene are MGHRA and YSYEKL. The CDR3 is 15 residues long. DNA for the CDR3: TGCGCCAGCAGCCAGGGACAGGGTAACACCGGGGAGCTGTTTTTT. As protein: CASSQGQGNTGELFF.

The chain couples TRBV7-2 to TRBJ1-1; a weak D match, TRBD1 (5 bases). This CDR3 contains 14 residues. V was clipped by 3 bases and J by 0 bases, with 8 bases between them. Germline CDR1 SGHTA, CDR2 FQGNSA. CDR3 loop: CASSFGAVNTEAFF. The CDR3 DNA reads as TGTGCCAGCAGCTTCGGGGCGGTGAACACTGAAGCTTTCTTT. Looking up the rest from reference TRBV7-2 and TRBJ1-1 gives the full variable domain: GAGVSQSPSNKVTEKGKDVELRCDPISGHTALYWYRQSLGQGLEFLIYFQGNSAPDKSGLPSDRFSAERTGGSVSTLTIQRTQQEDSAVYLCASSFGAVNTEAFFGQGTRLTVV.

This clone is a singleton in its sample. The CDR3 sequence: CASRGTGLGEQYF. The CDR3 nucleotides read TGTGCCAGCAGGGGGACAGGGTTAGGCGAGCAGTACTTC. The rearrangement links TRBV28 to TRBJ2-7, with 9 bases matching TRBD1. Germline V gene sequence: CDR1 MDHEN, CDR2 SYDVKM. The CDR3 spans 13 residues. With 6 bases clipped from V and 6 bases from J, the junction kept 6 bases outside the gene matches.

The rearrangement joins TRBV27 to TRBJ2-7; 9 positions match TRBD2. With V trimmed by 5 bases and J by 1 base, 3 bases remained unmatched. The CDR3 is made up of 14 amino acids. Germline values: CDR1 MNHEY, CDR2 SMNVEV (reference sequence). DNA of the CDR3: TGTGCCAGCAGTCTTCTAGCGGGATCCTACGAGCAGTACTTC. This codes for CASSLLAGSYEQYF.

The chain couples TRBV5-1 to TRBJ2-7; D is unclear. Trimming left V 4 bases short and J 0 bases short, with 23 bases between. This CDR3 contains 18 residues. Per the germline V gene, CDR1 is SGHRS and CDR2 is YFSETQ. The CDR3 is CASSPSLGGPGSSYEQYF. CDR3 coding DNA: TGCGCCAGCAGCCCTTCCTTAGGCGGTCCCGGAAGCTCCTACGAGCAGTACTTC.

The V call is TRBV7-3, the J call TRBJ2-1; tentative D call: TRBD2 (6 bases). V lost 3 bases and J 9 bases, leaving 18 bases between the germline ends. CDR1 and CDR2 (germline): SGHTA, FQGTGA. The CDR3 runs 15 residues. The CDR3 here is CASSFATSPFVEQFF. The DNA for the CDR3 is TGTGCCAGCAGCTTTGCTACTAGCCCTTTCGTTGAGCAGTTCTTC.

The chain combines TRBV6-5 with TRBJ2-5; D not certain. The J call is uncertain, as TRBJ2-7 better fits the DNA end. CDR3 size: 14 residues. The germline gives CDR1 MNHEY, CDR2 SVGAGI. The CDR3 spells CASGLRAASYEQYF. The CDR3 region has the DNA TGTGCCAGCGGTCTTCGGGCAGCGTCCTACGAGCAGTACTTC.

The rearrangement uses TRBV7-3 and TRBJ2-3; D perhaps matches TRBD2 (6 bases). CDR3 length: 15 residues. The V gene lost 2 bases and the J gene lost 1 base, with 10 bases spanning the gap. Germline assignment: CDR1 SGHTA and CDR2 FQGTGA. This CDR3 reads CASSLGGGGTDTQYF. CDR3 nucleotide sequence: TGTGCCAGCAGCTTAGGAGGAGGGGGCACAGATACGCAGTATTTT.

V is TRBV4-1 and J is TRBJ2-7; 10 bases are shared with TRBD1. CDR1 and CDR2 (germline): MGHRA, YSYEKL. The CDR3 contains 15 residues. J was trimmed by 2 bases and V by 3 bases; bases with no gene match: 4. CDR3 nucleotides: TGCGCCAGCAGCCAGGGACAGGGGCCACCCTACGAGCAGTACTTC. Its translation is CASSQGQGPPYEQYF.

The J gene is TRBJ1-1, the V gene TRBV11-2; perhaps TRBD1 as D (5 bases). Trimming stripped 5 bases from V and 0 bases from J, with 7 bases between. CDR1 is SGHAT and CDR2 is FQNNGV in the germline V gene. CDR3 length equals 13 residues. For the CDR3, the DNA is TGTGCCAGCAGCCTAGGGGTGAACACTGAAGCTTTCTTT. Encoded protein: CASSLGVNTEAFF.

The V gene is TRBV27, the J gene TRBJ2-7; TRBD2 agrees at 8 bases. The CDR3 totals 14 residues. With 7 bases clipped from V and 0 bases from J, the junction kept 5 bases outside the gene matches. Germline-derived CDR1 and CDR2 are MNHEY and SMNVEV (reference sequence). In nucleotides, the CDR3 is TGTGCCAGCAATCCCAGCGGGAGCTCCTACGAGCAGTACTTC. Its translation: CASNPSGSSYEQYF.

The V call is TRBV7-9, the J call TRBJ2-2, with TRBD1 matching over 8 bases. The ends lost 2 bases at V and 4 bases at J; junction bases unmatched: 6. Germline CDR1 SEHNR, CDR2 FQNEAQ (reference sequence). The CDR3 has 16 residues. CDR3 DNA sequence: TGTGCCAGCAGCTTAACAGGGGGTTCAGGCACCGGGGAGCTGTTTTTT. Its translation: CASSLTGGSGTGELFF.

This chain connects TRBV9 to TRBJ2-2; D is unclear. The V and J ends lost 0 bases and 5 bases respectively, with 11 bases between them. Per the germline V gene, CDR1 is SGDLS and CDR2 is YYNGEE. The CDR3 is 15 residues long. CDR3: CASSVGGSPTGELFF. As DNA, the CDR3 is TGTGCCAGCAGCGTAGGTGGCAGCCCGACCGGGGAGCTGTTTTTT.

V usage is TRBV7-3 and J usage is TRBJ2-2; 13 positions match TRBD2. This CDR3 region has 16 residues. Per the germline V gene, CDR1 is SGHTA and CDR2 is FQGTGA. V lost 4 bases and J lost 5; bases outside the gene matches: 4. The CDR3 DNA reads TGTGCCAGCAGCTCCACTAGCGGGAGGGGGACCGGGGAGCTGTTTTTT. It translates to CASSSTSGRGTGELFF.

CDR3 region: CASSGRPEYTIQETQYF. CDR3 bases: TGTGCCAGCAGCGGGCGCCCAGAGTATACCATCCAAGAGACCCAGTACTTC. V is TRBV5-6 and J is TRBJ2-5, with unresolved D. Trimming cost V 4 bases and J 1 base, with 20 bases left between them. CDR1 is SGHDT, CDR2 YYEEEE, per germline. The CDR3 covers 17 residues.

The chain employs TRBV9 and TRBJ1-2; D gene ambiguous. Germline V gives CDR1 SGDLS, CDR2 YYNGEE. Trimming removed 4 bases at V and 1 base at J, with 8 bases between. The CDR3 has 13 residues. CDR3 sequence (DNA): TGTGCCAGCAGCAAGGGAAGTAACTATGGCTACACCTTC. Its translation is CASSKGSNYGYTF.

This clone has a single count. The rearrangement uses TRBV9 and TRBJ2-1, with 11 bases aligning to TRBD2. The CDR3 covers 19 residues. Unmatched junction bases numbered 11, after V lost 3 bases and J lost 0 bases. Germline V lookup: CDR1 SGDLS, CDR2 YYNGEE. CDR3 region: CASSGVTSGALSSYNEQFF. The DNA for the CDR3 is TGTGCCAGCAGCGGGGTGACTAGCGGGGCCCTAAGCTCCTACAATGAGCAGTTCTTC. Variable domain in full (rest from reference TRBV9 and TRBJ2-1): DSGVTQTPKHLITATGQRVTLRCSPRSGDLSVYWYQQSLDQGLQFLIQYYNGEERAKGNILERFSAQQFPDLHSELNLSSLELGDSALYFCASSGVTSGALSSYNEQFFGPGTRLTVL.

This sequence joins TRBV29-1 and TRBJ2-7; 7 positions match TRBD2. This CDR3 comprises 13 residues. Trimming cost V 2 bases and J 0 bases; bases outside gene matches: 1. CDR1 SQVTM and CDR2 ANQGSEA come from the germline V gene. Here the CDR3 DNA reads TGCAGCGTTGAACTAGCGGACTCCTACGAGCAGTACTTC. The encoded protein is CSVELADSYEQYF.